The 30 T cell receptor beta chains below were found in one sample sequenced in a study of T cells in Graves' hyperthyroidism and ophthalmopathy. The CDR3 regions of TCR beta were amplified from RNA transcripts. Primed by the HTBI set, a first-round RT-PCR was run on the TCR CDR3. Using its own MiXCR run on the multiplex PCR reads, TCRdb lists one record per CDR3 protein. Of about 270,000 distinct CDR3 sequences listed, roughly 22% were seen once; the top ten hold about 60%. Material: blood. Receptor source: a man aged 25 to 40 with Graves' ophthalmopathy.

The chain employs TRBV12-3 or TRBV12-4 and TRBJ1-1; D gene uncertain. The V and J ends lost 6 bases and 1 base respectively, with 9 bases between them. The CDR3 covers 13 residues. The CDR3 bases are TGTGCCAGCAGGGAAGCTTCGAACACTGAAGCTTTCTTT. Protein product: CASREASNTEAFF.

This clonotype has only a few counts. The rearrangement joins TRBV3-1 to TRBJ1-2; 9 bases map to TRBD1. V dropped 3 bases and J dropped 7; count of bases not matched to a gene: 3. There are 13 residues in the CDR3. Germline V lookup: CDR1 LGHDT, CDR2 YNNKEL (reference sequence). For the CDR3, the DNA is TGTGCCAGCAGCCAGGGGACAGGGCTTGGCTACACCTTC. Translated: CASSQGTGLGYTF.

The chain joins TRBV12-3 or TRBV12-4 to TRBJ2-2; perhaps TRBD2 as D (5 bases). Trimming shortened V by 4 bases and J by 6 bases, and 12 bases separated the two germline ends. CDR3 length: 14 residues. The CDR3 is CASSYSGRAGELFF. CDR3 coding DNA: TGTGCCAGCAGTTATTCGGGGAGAGCCGGGGAGCTGTTTTTT.

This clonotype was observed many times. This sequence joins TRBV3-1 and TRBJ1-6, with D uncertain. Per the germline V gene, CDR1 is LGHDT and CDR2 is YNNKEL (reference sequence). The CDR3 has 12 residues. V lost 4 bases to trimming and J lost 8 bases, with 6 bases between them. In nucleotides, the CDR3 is TGTGCCAGCAGCCTAGGTCATTCACCCCTCCACTTT. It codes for CASSLGHSPLHF.

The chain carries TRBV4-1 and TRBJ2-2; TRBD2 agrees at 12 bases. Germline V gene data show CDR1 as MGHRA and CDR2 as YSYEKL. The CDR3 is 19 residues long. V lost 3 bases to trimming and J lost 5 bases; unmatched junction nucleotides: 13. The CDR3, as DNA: TGCGCCAGCAGCCATGCTTTCCCGACTAGCGGGAGATATACCGGGGAGCTGTTTTTT. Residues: CASSHAFPTSGRYTGELFF.

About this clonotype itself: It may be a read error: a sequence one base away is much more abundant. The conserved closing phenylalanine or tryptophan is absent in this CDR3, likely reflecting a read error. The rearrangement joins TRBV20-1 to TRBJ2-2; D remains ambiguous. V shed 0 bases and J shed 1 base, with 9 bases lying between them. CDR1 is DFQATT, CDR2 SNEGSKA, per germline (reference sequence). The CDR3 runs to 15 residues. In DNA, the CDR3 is TGCAGTGCTAGAGATTTGCGGTGGAACACCGGGGAGCTGTTTTCT. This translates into CSARDLRWNTGELFS.

CDR3: CASTLAVNTDTQYF. DNA for the CDR3: TGCGCCAGCACGCTAGCGGTAAACACAGATACGCAGTATTTT. This chain links TRBV5-1 with TRBJ2-3, with 7 bases lining up with TRBD2. Per germline, CDR1 SGHRS and CDR2 YFSETQ. The trim removed 6 bases at V and 2 bases at J, leaving 6 bases unmatched. This CDR3 comprises 14 residues.

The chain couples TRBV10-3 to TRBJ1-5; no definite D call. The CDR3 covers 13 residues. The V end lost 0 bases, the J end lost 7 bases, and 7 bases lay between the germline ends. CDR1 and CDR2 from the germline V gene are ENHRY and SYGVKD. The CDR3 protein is CAISESREQPQHF. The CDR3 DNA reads TGTGCCATCAGTGAGTCGAGGGAGCAGCCCCAGCATTTT.

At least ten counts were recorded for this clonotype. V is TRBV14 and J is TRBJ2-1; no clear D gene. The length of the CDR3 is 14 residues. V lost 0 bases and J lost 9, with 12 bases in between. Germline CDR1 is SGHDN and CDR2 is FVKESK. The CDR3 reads CASSQEAEGAEQFF. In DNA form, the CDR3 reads TGTGCCAGCAGCCAAGAGGCAGAAGGCGCTGAGCAGTTCTTC.

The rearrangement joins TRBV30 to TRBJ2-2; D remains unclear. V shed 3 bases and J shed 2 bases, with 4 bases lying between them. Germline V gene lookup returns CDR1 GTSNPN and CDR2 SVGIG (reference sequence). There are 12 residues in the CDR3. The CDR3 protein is CAWSSNTGELFF. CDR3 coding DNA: TGTGCCTGGAGCTCTAACACCGGGGAGCTGTTTTTT.

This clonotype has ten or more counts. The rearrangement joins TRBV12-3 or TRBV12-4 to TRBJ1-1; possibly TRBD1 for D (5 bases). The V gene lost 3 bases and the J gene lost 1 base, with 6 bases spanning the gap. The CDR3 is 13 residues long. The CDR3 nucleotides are TGTGCCAGCAGTTTTGGACAGAACACTGAAGCTTTCTTT. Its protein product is CASSFGQNTEAFF.

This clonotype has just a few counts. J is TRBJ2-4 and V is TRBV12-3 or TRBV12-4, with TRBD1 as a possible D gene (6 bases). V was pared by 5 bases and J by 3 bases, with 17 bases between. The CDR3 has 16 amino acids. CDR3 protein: CASSRLRGYGKNIQYF. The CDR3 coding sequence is TGTGCCAGCAGTCGATTAAGGGGGTACGGCAAAAACATTCAGTACTTC.

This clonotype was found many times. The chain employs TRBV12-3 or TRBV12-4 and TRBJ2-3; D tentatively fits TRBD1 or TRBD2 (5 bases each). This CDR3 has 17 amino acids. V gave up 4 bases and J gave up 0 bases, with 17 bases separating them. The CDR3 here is CASSSPPIGASTDTQYF. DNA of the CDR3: TGTGCCAGCAGTTCACCCCCCATCGGGGCTAGCACAGATACGCAGTATTTT.

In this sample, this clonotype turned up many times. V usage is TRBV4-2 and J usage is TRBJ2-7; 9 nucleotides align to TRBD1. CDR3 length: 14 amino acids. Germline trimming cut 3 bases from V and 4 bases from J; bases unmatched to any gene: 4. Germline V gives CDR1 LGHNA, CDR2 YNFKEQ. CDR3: CASSQGTGRYEQYF. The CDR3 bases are TGTGCCAGCAGCCAGGGGACAGGGCGTTACGAGCAGTACTTC.

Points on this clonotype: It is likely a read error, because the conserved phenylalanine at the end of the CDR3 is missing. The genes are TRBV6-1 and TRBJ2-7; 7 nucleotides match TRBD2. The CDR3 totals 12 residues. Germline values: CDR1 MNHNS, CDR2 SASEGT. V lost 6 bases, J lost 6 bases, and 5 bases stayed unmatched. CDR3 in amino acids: CASRTTSSEQYL. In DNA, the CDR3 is TGTGCCAGCAGGACGACTAGCAGCGAGCAGTACCTC.

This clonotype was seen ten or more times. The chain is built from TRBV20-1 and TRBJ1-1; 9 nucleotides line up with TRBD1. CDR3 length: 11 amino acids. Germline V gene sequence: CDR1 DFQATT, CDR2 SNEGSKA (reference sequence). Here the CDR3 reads CSQTGGLEAFF. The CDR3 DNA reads TGCAGCCAGACAGGGGGTCTTGAAGCTTTCTTT.

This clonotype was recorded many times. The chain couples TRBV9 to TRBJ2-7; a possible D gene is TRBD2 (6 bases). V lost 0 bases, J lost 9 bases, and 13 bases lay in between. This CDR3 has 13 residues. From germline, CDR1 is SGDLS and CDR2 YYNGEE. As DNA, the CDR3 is TGTGCCAGCAGCGTAGAGGAGCGGGCACGGCAGTACTTC. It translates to CASSVEERARQYF.

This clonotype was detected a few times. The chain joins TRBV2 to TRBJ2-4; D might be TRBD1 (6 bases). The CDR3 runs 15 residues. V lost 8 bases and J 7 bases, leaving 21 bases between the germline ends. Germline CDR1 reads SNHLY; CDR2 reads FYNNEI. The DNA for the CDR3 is TGTGCCAGCGCGAAGGGACAAAACTTCGGGAACATTCAGTACTTC. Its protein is CASAKGQNFGNIQYF.

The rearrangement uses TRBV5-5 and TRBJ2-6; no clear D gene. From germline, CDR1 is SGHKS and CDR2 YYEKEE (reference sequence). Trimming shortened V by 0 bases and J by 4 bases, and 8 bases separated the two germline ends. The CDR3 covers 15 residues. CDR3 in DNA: TGTGCCAGCAGCTTGGCCGAGCGCGGGGCCAACGTCCTGACTTTC. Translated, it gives CASSLAERGANVLTF. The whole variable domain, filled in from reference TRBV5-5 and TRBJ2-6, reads DAGVTQSPTHLIKTRGQQVTLRCSPISGHKSVSWYQQVLGQGPQFIFQYYEKEERGRGNFPDRFSARQFPNYSSELNVNALLLGDSALYLCASSLAERGANVLTFGAGSRLTVL.

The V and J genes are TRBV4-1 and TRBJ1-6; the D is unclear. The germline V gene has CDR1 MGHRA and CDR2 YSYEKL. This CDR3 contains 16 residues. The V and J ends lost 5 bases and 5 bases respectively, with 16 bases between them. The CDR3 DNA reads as TGCGCCAGCAGCTACCGGGATTTATGGGATAATTCACCCCTCCACTTT. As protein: CASSYRDLWDNSPLHF.

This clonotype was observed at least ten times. In DNA form, the CDR3 reads TGCGCCAGCAGCTTGGCACCGGCGAACACTGAAGCTTTCTTT. Protein sequence: CASSLAPANTEAFF. This chain links TRBV5-1 with TRBJ1-1; the D is unclear. The germline V gene has CDR1 SGHRS and CDR2 YFSETQ. Trimming left V 0 bases short and J 1 base short, with 7 bases between. The CDR3 loop spans 14 amino acids.

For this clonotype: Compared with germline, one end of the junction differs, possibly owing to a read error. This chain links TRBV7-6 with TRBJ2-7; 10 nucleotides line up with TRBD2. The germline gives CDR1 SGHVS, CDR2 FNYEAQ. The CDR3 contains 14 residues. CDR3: CANSRTSGTYEQYF. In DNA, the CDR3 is TGTGCCAACAGCCGGACTAGCGGTACCTACGAGCAGTACTTC.

CDR3 loop: CSASDPSGTDEQYF. In DNA, the CDR3 is TGCAGTGCTAGCGACCCTAGCGGGACCGACGAGCAGTACTTC. The chain has TRBV20-1 and TRBJ2-7, with TRBD2 matching 9 bases. The V gene end was trimmed by 3 bases and the J gene end by 5 bases; junction bases not matched to a gene: 8. Per germline, CDR1 DFQATT and CDR2 SNEGSKA (reference sequence). This CDR3 region has 14 residues.

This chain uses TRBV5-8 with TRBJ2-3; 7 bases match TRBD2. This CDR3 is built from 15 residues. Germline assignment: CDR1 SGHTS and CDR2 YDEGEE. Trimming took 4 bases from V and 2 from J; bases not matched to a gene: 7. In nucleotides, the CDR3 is TGTGCCAGCAGCCTGGGGGGGACCGCCACAGATACGCAGTATTTT. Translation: CASSLGGTATDTQYF.

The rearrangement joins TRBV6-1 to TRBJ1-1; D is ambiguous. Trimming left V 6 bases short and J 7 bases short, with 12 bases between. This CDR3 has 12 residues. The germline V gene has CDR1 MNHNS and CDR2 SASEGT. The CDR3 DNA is TGTGCCAGCAGCCCGGTGGGTTTTGAAGCTTTCTTT. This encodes CASSPVGFEAFF.

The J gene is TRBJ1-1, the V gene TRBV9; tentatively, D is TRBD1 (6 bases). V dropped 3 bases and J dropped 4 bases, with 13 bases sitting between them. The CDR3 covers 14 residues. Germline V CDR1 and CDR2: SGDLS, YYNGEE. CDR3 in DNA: TGTGCCAGCAGCGGTGACAGGAGTAGCACTGAAGCTTTCTTT. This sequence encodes CASSGDRSSTEAFF.

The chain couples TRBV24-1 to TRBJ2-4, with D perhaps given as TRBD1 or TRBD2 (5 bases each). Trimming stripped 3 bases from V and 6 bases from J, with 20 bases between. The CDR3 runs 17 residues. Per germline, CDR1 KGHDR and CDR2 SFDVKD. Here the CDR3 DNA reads TGTGCCACCAGTGATGGATCCGGGACCCCGAAAGGAAACATTCAGTACTTC. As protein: CATSDGSGTPKGNIQYF.

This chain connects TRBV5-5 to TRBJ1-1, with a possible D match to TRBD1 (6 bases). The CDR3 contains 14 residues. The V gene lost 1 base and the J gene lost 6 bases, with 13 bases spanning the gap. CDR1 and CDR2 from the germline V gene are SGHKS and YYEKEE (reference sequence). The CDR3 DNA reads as TGTGCCAGCAGCTTGTCAACAGGGTCGGCTGAAGCTTTCTTT. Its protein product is CASSLSTGSAEAFF.

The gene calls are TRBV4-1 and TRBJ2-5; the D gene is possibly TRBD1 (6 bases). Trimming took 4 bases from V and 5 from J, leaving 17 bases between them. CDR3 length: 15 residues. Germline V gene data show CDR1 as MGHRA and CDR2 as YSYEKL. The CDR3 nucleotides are TGCGCCAGCAGCCCTAATACAGGGACGATTGAGACCCAGTACTTC. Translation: CASSPNTGTIETQYF.

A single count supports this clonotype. CDR3 sequence (DNA): TGTGCCAGTACTAGGACAGGGGAGAACACTGAAGCTTTCTTT. Its translation: CASTRTGENTEAFF. The genes are TRBV19 and TRBJ1-1, with 9 bases matching TRBD1. The CDR3 length is 14 residues. V gave up 7 bases and J gave up 1 base; unmatched junction bases: 4. The germline V gene encodes CDR1 LNHDA and CDR2 SQIVND (reference sequence).